This section outlines one TCR beta chain sequence together with its context. Its antigen is unidentified. The data were obtained in a study of cytomegalovirus exposure and HLA in healthy donors. Study-wide background: The study placed approximately 80% of its 398 genotyped donors in the Caucasian-associated ancestry cluster. The study's findings and limits: Researchers reported in a later analysis that a missense DCLRE1C variant was tied to TCR beta V- and J-gene trimming. It was in a later analysis that TCR association rates were seen to vary by HLA locus, highest for DRB1 and lowest for HLA-C.

PCR was performed using 60 Vbeta and 13 Jbeta primers. Libraries were prepared by immunoSEQ multiplex PCR; TCRdb keeps only in-frame clonotypes and omits some of them. Counted here are about 120,000 clones, around 77% occurring once; the ten biggest clones make up 5.8%. The V gene end was trimmed by 3 bases and the J gene end by 6 bases; junction bases not matched to a gene: 8. The germline CDR1 and CDR2 sequences are MGHRA and YSYEKL. The CDR3 is made up of 16 amino acids. The chain couples TRBV4-1 to TRBJ2-1; 10 nucleotides match TRBD1. Specimen: PBMCs. The sequence was obtained from a man between 18 and 29 years old in good health and CMV-seropositive. The CDR3: CASSQWGQGLGNEQFF. For the CDR3, the DNA is TGCGCCAGCAGCCAGTGGGGACAGGGGCTGGGCAATGAGCAGTTCTTC.